This is a list of T cell receptor beta chains from one sample in a study of T cells after yellow fever vaccination. TCRdb used MiXCR to reprocess the 5' RACE reads, holding one entry per CDR3 protein. The sample shows 510,000 or so distinct CDR3 sequences, 15% to 20% of them seen only once. Sequenced here: PBMCs, sampled 15 days after the yellow fever booster vaccination. All receptors derive from a man under 40 who received the YFV17D yellow fever vaccine. Both conserved end residues are part of each CDR3. Fields, in order: V gene, J gene, CDR3 protein.

V gene: TRBV18
J gene: TRBJ2-7
CDR3 protein: CASSPGPSAGSEQYF

V gene: TRBV12-3/TRBV12-4
J gene: TRBJ2-7
CDR3 protein: CASSFVGGSFTYEQYF

V gene: TRBV7-9
J gene: TRBJ2-3
CDR3 protein: CASGESTDTQYF

V gene: TRBV6-5
J gene: TRBJ1-2
CDR3 protein: CASSNTPGGGPYGYTF

V gene: TRBV24-1
J gene: TRBJ2-2
CDR3 protein: CATSPGQGASFTGELFF

V gene: TRBV11-2
J gene: TRBJ2-7
CDR3 protein: CASSLDRGWGSEYF

V gene: TRBV7-9
J gene: TRBJ1-6
CDR3 protein: CASSLVGSPLHF

V gene: TRBV20-1
J gene: TRBJ2-5
CDR3 protein: CSAAVGPGRETQYF

V gene: TRBV20-1
J gene: TRBJ1-1
CDR3 protein: CSARFLGNTEAFF

V gene: TRBV5-8
J gene: TRBJ1-1
CDR3 protein: CASSLIEGSRDTEAFF

V gene: TRBV30
J gene: TRBJ2-7
CDR3 protein: CAWSDGYNSGFYEQYF

V gene: TRBV23-1
J gene: TRBJ2-4
CDR3 protein: CASSQSIAQLAKNIQYF

V gene: TRBV27
J gene: TRBJ1-1
CDR3 protein: CASSPRGQGMNTEAFF

V gene: TRBV5-1
J gene: TRBJ2-3
CDR3 protein: CASSADSSDTQYF

V gene: TRBV11-2
J gene: TRBJ1-1
CDR3 protein: CASSKRTRGLNTEAFF

V gene: TRBV7-9
J gene: TRBJ2-7
CDR3 protein: CASSSTENVEQYF

V gene: TRBV7-2
J gene: TRBJ2-3
CDR3 protein: CASSFRPPWADTQYF

V gene: TRBV5-1
J gene: TRBJ2-2
CDR3 protein: CASSPTQGNTGELFF

V gene: TRBV27
J gene: TRBJ1-6
CDR3 protein: CASSSTTGGNSPLHF

V gene: TRBV20-1
J gene: TRBJ2-5
CDR3 protein: CSARVAGRHQETQYF

V gene: TRBV20-1
J gene: TRBJ2-7
CDR3 protein: CSARVPLKVYEQYF

V gene: TRBV3-1
J gene: TRBJ2-7
CDR3 protein: CASSQDSRAYEQYF

V gene: TRBV30
J gene: TRBJ2-7
CDR3 protein: CAWSVSAFQQYF

V gene: TRBV20-1
J gene: TRBJ1-6
CDR3 protein: CSAPGDLYNSPLHF

V gene: TRBV18
J gene: TRBJ2-2
CDR3 protein: CASSPRGLAGEITGELFF

V gene: TRBV6-5
J gene: TRBJ2-7
CDR3 protein: CASSYKDRAYEQYF

V gene: TRBV11-2
J gene: TRBJ2-2
CDR3 protein: CASESGANTGELFF

V gene: TRBV6-1
J gene: TRBJ2-5
CDR3 protein: CASRSASRGRETQYF

V gene: TRBV7-2
J gene: TRBJ2-5
CDR3 protein: CASSPRDRVLETQYF

V gene: TRBV7-6
J gene: TRBJ2-2
CDR3 protein: CASSSMTGAGELFF

V gene: TRBV6-2/TRBV6-3
J gene: TRBJ2-4
CDR3 protein: CASSYSYREDKNIQYF

V gene: TRBV27
J gene: TRBJ2-3
CDR3 protein: CASSLGHSQGTQYF

V gene: TRBV4-3
J gene: TRBJ1-4
CDR3 protein: CASSQDRRKLFF

V gene: TRBV12-3/TRBV12-4
J gene: TRBJ1-5
CDR3 protein: CAGGQRDQPQHF

V gene: TRBV21-1
J gene: TRBJ1-2
CDR3 protein: CASSDNREYYGYTF

V gene: TRBV7-9
J gene: TRBJ2-3
CDR3 protein: CASSLVGNPTDTQYF

V gene: TRBV5-1
J gene: TRBJ2-1
CDR3 protein: CASSLDSGENYNEQFF

V gene: TRBV28
J gene: TRBJ2-7
CDR3 protein: CASSLSRVSSYEQYF

V gene: TRBV6-5
J gene: TRBJ1-2
CDR3 protein: CASSYTPGQGDGYTF

V gene: TRBV12-3/TRBV12-4
J gene: TRBJ2-7
CDR3 protein: CASSWDSVEQYF

V gene: TRBV27
J gene: TRBJ2-5
CDR3 protein: CASSPTGPWETQYF

V gene: TRBV6-2/TRBV6-3
J gene: TRBJ2-2
CDR3 protein: CASLRLGNTGELFF

V gene: TRBV29-1
J gene: TRBJ2-3
CDR3 protein: CSVEGGIGDYTQYF

V gene: TRBV12-3/TRBV12-4
J gene: TRBJ2-5
CDR3 protein: CASSLASLAETQYF

V gene: TRBV29-1
J gene: TRBJ2-4
CDR3 protein: CSVEGDREDIQYF

V gene: TRBV6-1
J gene: TRBJ2-5
CDR3 protein: CAGQSVGAGVGETQYF

V gene: TRBV7-4
J gene: TRBJ2-3
CDR3 protein: CASSSGVGNRTDTQYF

V gene: TRBV5-1
J gene: TRBJ2-1
CDR3 protein: CASTGTGHISYNEQFF

V gene: TRBV5-8
J gene: TRBJ2-3
CDR3 protein: CASSFGGGSTDTQYF

V gene: TRBV11-2
J gene: TRBJ1-1
CDR3 protein: CASSTLTGNTEAFF

V gene: TRBV14
J gene: TRBJ2-3
CDR3 protein: CASSPIRTSGMTTDTQYF

V gene: TRBV15
J gene: TRBJ2-7
CDR3 protein: CATSREVISYEQYF

V gene: TRBV20-1
J gene: TRBJ2-3
CDR3 protein: CSRREFSDTQYF

V gene: TRBV7-2
J gene: TRBJ2-5
CDR3 protein: CASTWVAGAGETQYF